This paragraph reports one T cell receptor beta chain. The CDR3 loop spans 14 amino acids. Germline lookup yields CDR1 MNHEY and CDR2 SVGAGI. The junction had 9 bases not matched to a gene; V was cut back by 7 bases and J by 7 bases. This sample stems from a study of blood T cell repertoires in COVID-19. On the study more broadly: Sites in the United States, Italy and Spain provided acute and convalescent COVID-19 samples. T cells, B-cell-depleted T cells, or PBMCs provided the cDNA or gDNA that served as material.

Original processing notes: Reference gene primer amplification in the assay estimated nucleated cell counts. Repertoires were generated with immunoSEQ multiplex PCR, while TCRdb's copy carries only in-frame clones and drops some. V, J and clone size derive from that table, while D and trimming were established from the DNA sequence. This table holds approximately 250,000 clones, 75% to 90% found once. Sequencing was performed on peripheral blood. The J gene is TRBJ2-1, the V gene TRBV6-5, with 8 bases aligning to TRBD1. This clonotype originated in a man between 60 and 70 years old who had recovered from COVID-19. CDR3 residues: CASKRQGQGNEQFF. The CDR3 DNA reads as TGTGCCAGCAAAAGACAGGGGCAAGGGAATGAGCAGTTCTTC.